The 24 T cell receptor beta chains below all came from one sample that was sequenced in a study of T cell responses to AZD1222 COVID-19 vaccine. Libraries were prepared by immunoSEQ multiplex PCR; TCRdb keeps only in-frame clonotypes and omits some of them. The repertoire includes more than 95,000 clones, over 80% of them detected once, and about 5.6% sits in the top ten. The source material was peripheral blood, sampled on day 0 of AZD1222 vaccination. These receptors all come from an adult in good health.

The rearrangement links TRBV2 to TRBJ1-5, with no clear D. Trimming took 0 bases from V and 5 from J, leaving 5 bases between them. The length of the CDR3 is 13 residues. CDR1 and CDR2 from the germline V gene are SNHLY and FYNNEI. The CDR3 DNA is TGTGCCAGCAGTGAAGCGCTACATCAGCCCCAGCATTTT. Its translation: CASSEALHQPQHF.

The chain joins TRBV7-2 to TRBJ2-3; weak D call: TRBD1 (5 bases). Germline CDR1 and CDR2: SGHTA and FQGNSA. CDR3 length: 18 residues. V was trimmed by 0 bases and J by 0 bases, leaving 16 bases between them. DNA for the CDR3: TGTGCCAGCAGCTTAGCGTTTGGGTGGGGCTCTAGCACAGATACGCAGTATTTT. Translation gives CASSLAFGWGSSTDTQYF.

The rearrangement joins TRBV23-1 to TRBJ1-3, with 10 bases lining up with TRBD1. TRBV23-1 is classed as an ORF, of uncertain function. The V and J ends lost 6 bases and 5 bases, in that order; junction bases with no gene match: 4. There are 14 residues in the CDR3. The CDR3 spells CASRGQGKRNTIYF. The CDR3 DNA reads TGCGCCAGCAGGGGACAGGGGAAAAGAAACACCATATATTTT.

V usage is TRBV7-2 and J usage is TRBJ2-7; D is tentatively TRBD1 or TRBD2 (5 bases each). CDR3 length: 14 amino acids. Per germline, CDR1 SGHTA and CDR2 FQGNSA. V dropped 5 bases and J dropped 4 bases, with 15 bases sitting between them. Written as DNA, the CDR3 is TGTGCCAGCAGCACCTGGGACCGAGGATACGAGCAGTACTTC. This translates into CASSTWDRGYEQYF.

This clone appeared a single time. The chain recombines TRBV16 with TRBJ1-1; D is perhaps TRBD1 (6 bases). CDR3 length equals 12 residues. Trimming pared 3 bases from V and 11 bases from J, leaving 13 bases between. Germline V lookup: CDR1 KGHSY, CDR2 FQNENV. CDR3 sequence reads: CASSHQGNGAFF. Written as DNA, the CDR3 is TGTGCCAGCAGCCATCAGGGGAACGGGGCTTTCTTT.

This chain connects TRBV30 to TRBJ2-7; no definite D call. Trimming left V 3 bases short and J 0 bases short, with 6 bases between. The CDR3 is 12 residues long. Per the germline V gene, CDR1 is GTSNPN and CDR2 is SVGIG (reference sequence). CDR3 bases: TGTGCCTGGAGAGGGCTCTCCTACGAGCAGTACTTC. Amino acid sequence: CAWRGLSYEQYF.

The CDR3 spells CASSLPNRVPQYF. As DNA, the CDR3 is TGTGCCAGCAGCTTGCCAAACAGGGTCCCACAGTACTTC. The gene calls are TRBV5-4 and TRBJ2-7; perhaps TRBD1 as D (6 bases). V was pared by 1 base and J by 10 bases, with 15 bases between. The germline CDR1 and CDR2 sequences are SGHNT and YYREEE (reference sequence). The length of the CDR3 is 13 residues.

The chain recombines TRBV7-2 with TRBJ1-4, with D tentatively TRBD1 (5 bases). CDR3 length equals 15 residues. Between the trimmed V and J ends, which lost 6 bases and 5 bases, there was a span of 16 bases. The germline gives CDR1 SGHTA, CDR2 FQGNSA. CDR3 in amino acids: CASSRQTARNEKLFF. DNA for the CDR3: TGTGCCAGCAGTCGACAGACCGCGAGAAATGAAAAACTGTTTTTT.

This clone occurred once. The J gene is TRBJ1-1, the V gene TRBV3-1 (or the pseudogene TRBV3-2), with TRBD1 as a possible D gene (6 bases). Germline V gene data show CDR1 as LGHDT and CDR2 as YNNKEL (reference sequence). The germline V and J ends were trimmed by 4 bases and 1 base, with 13 bases remaining between them. There are 15 residues in the CDR3. The CDR3 spells CASSPTTGWNTEAFF. The CDR3 DNA follows: TGTGCCAGCAGCCCGACGACAGGTTGGAACACTGAAGCTTTCTTT.

V is TRBV6-5 and J is TRBJ1-1, with D perhaps TRBD1 (5 bases). CDR1 is MNHEY and CDR2 is SVGAGI in the germline V gene. The CDR3 covers 16 residues. V was clipped by 0 bases and J by 2 bases, with 13 bases between them. The CDR3 is CASSYSSVTDNTEAFF. The CDR3 DNA follows: TGTGCCAGCAGTTACTCGAGTGTGACAGATAACACTGAAGCTTTCTTT.

The chain has TRBV12-3 or TRBV12-4 and TRBJ1-6; D remains unclear. Between the trimmed V and J ends, which lost 4 bases and 7 bases, there was a span of 2 bases. CDR3 length: 11 amino acids. The CDR3 loop reads CASSSNSPLHF. CDR3 coding DNA: TGTGCCAGCAGTTCGAATTCACCCCTCCACTTT.

The chain links TRBV19 to TRBJ2-5; D is uncertain. This CDR3 region has 13 residues. V gave up 1 base and J gave up 1 base, with 4 bases separating them. In germline, CDR1 is LNHDA, CDR2 SQIVND (reference sequence). CDR3 sequence: CASSIGIQETQYF. The CDR3 nucleotides are TGTGCCAGTAGTATAGGGATCCAAGAGACCCAGTACTTC.

The V and J genes are TRBV6-5 and TRBJ1-5; no clear D gene. The V and J ends lost 6 bases and 4 bases respectively, with 10 bases between them. The CDR3 runs 13 residues. CDR1 is MNHEY, CDR2 SVGAGI, per germline. CDR3 sequence reads: CASRLHPNQPQHF. In DNA, the CDR3 is TGTGCCAGCAGACTACACCCAAATCAGCCCCAGCATTTT.

The chain carries TRBV4-2 and TRBJ2-7; D could derive from TRBD1 or TRBD2 (5 bases each). The germline V gene has CDR1 LGHNA and CDR2 YNFKEQ. This CDR3 contains 14 residues. Deletions cut 1 base from V and 1 base from J, with 8 bases between. The chain's CDR3 is CASSQGEGSYEQYF. The CDR3 nucleotides are TGTGCCAGCAGCCAAGGTGAGGGGTCCTACGAGCAGTACTTC.

V gene TRBV6-5 combines with J gene TRBJ2-5; D possibly corresponds to TRBD2 (5 bases). This CDR3 comprises 15 residues. Trimming removed 8 bases from V and 4 bases from J, with 20 bases in between. Germline CDR1 and CDR2: MNHEY and SVGAGI. The CDR3 loop reads CASSLSGSDPETQYF. CDR3 bases: TGTGCCAGCTCTCTCTCGGGGTCGGACCCAGAGACCCAGTACTTC.

The chain recombines TRBV6-2 or TRBV6-3 with TRBJ1-3, with 7 bases fitting TRBD1. The CDR3 is 16 residues long. Germline CDR1 and CDR2: MNHEY and SVGEGT. The V segment lost 5 bases and the J segment 0 bases; nucleotides outside the gene matches: 7. The CDR3 protein is CASSTGTAASGNTIYF. The CDR3 nucleotides read TGTGCCAGCAGTACGGGGACAGCCGCCTCTGGAAACACCATATATTTT.

A word on this clone: A read error may produce the germline difference seen at one junction end. The chain recombines TRBV28 with TRBJ2-7; possible D gene TRBD1, 6 bases. CDR1 and CDR2 (germline): MDHEN, SYDVKM. The CDR3 totals 16 residues. The CDR3 sequence is CASSLIVGGGSHEQYF. The CDR3 DNA sequence: TGTGCCAGCAGTTTAATAGTGGGTGGGGGCTCCCACGAGCAGTACTTC. The full variable domain, rest sourced from reference TRBV28 and TRBJ2-7, is DVKVTQSSRYLVKRTGEKVFLECVQDMDHENMFWYRQDPGLGLRLIYFSYDVKMKEKGDIPEGYSVSREKKERFSLILESASTNQTSMYLCASSLIVGGGSHEQYFGPGTRLTVT.

The chain is built from TRBV15 and TRBJ2-3; 7 bases are shared with TRBD1. V gave up 0 bases and J gave up 5 bases; unmatched junction bases: 5. The germline V gene encodes CDR1 LNHNV and CDR2 YYDKDF (reference sequence). The CDR3 extends over 15 amino acids. The CDR3 is CATSRDRGQGDTQYF. For the CDR3, the DNA is TGTGCCACCAGCAGAGATAGGGGGCAAGGAGATACGCAGTATTTT.

The chain carries TRBV7-3 and TRBJ1-4; D gene uncertain. Germline V gene lookup returns CDR1 SGHTA and CDR2 FQGTGA. The CDR3 totals 14 residues. The V end lost 5 bases, the J end lost 5 bases, and 12 bases lay between the germline ends. CDR3 region: CASSHRVDNEKLFF. CDR3 in DNA: TGTGCCAGCAGCCATCGGGTAGACAATGAAAAACTGTTTTTT.

This clone turned up a few times. The chain couples TRBV18 to TRBJ2-7; D unclear. Looked up from germline, CDR1 is KGHSH and CDR2 is LQKENI. Deletions cut 2 bases from V and 5 bases from J, with 10 bases between. This CDR3 has 13 amino acids. The CDR3 is CASSPSGYNEQYF. In nucleotides, the CDR3 is TGTGCCAGCTCACCATCAGGATACAACGAGCAGTACTTC. Together with reference TRBV18 and TRBJ2-7, the CDR3 gives the full variable domain: NAGVMQNPRHLVRRRGQEARLRCSPMKGHSHVYWYRQLPEEGLKFMVYLQKENIIDESGMPKERFSAEFPKEGPSILRIQQVVRGDSAAYFCASSPSGYNEQYFGPGTRLTVT.

For the CDR3, the DNA is TGTGCCAGCAGCTTAGAAGCGGCGGGGGGTGCGGATGAGCAGTTCTTC. Translated: CASSLEAAGGADEQFF. The V call is TRBV11-2, the J call TRBJ2-1; 8 bases match TRBD2. Germline trimming cut 0 bases from V and 8 bases from J; bases unmatched to any gene: 9. The CDR3 length is 16 residues. CDR1 is SGHAT and CDR2 is FQNNGV in the germline V gene. Supplemented by reference TRBV11-2 and TRBJ2-1, the full variable domain reads EAGVAQSPRYKIIEKRQSVAFWCNPISGHATLYWYQQILGQGPKLLIQFQNNGVVDDSQLPKDRFSAERLKGVDSTLKIQPAKLEDSAVYLCASSLEAAGGADEQFFGPGTRLTVL.

This clone has a single count. The V and J genes are TRBV20-1 and TRBJ1-5; tentative D call: TRBD1 (5 bases). The ends were cut back, 3 bases at V and 8 bases at J, with 20 bases in the middle. CDR1 is DFQATT, CDR2 SNEGSKA, per germline (reference sequence). The CDR3 spans 15 residues. The DNA for the CDR3 is TGCAGTGCTAGTACCCAGGGTGGGCAAATCAAGCCCCAGCATTTT. Protein: CSASTQGGQIKPQHF.

V and J are TRBV6-5 and TRBJ1-6; no definite D call. The length of the CDR3 is 14 residues. Looked up from germline, CDR1 is MNHEY and CDR2 is SVGAGI. The V and J ends lost 7 bases and 9 bases respectively, with 16 bases between them. This chain's CDR3 is CASISSFGSSPLHF. The CDR3 nucleotides read TGTGCCAGCATTAGTAGCTTTGGGAGTTCACCCCTCCACTTT.

This clone was counted a single time. The V and J genes are TRBV10-3 and TRBJ1-2; 10 positions agree with TRBD1. Germline loops: CDR1 ENHRY, CDR2 SYGVKD. The V segment lost 4 bases and the J segment 7 bases; nucleotides outside the gene matches: 6. The CDR3 loop spans 14 amino acids. CDR3 bases: TGTGCCATCAGTGTAGGGGACAGGGGTTTTGGCTACACCTTC. Residues: CAISVGDRGFGYTF.